This record looks at one TCR beta chain sequence and its context. This clonotype showed up just a few times. The clone's antigen remains unknown. Base qualities are not provided; no much larger clone lies one nucleotide away. Libraries were prepared through RT-PCR. Sequencing was carried out with an Illumina HiSeq 2500. The raw public data were reprocessed by TCRdb itself: fastp quality trimming at Q25, MiXCR clonotype calling, in-frame beta chains only. Each record represents a unique CDR3 protein, reported with the most common genes and DNA among its rows. The sample records 430,000 or so distinct CDR3 sequences, roughly 9.8% of which are singletons. 9.5% to 15% of the sample is held by the ten biggest clonotypes. The data were taken from a study of response to subunit inactivated influenza vaccine listed by TCRdb under 2018. Looking at the study overall: Deep quantitative profiling of the T cell receptor repertoire was used in the study to follow responses to a trivalent subunit inactivated influenza vaccine.

Findings and caveats that apply to the study as a whole: According to the authors, only a limited number of new T cells may be recruited by each seasonal influenza vaccination.

Reading the germline V gene gives CDR1 SGHRS and CDR2 YFSETQ. The CDR3 covers 14 residues, taking in both the cysteine and the phenylalanine. The sequence is cut down to CDR3 DNA, 42 bases in frame from base 1. Deletion took 1 base off V and 6 bases off J, with a span of 14 bases between the germline ends. The time point label corresponds to: approximately 47 days after influenza vaccine administration. The sequence is built from TRBV5-1 and TRBJ2-7; a tentative D call is TRBD1 (6 bases match). The sample consisted of PBMCs from blood, taken roughly 45 days after vaccination. The origin of this receptor is a man in his forties or fifties who received an inactivated influenza vaccine. Donor details come from another sample of the same person, matched by shared clones. The DNA is TGCGCCAGCAGCTTGCTAGCAGGGGATGGCGAGCAGTACTTC. It encodes CASSLLAGDGEQYF.